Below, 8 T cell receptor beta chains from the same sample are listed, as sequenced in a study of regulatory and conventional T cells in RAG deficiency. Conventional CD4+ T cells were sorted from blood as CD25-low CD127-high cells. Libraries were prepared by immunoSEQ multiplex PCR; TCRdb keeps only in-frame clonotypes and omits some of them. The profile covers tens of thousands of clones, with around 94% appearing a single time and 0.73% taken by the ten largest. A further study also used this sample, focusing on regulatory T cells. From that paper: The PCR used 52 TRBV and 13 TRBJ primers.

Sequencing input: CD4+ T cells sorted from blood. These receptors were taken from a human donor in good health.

The CDR3 region has the DNA TGTGCCAGCAGAAGCTCCTACAATGAGCAGTTCTTC. Its translation is CASRSSYNEQFF. The chain carries TRBV27 and TRBJ2-1; D unclear. Germline V CDR1 and CDR2: MNHEY, SMNVEV (reference sequence). Deletions cut 6 bases from V and 0 bases from J, with 3 bases between. The CDR3 spans 12 residues.

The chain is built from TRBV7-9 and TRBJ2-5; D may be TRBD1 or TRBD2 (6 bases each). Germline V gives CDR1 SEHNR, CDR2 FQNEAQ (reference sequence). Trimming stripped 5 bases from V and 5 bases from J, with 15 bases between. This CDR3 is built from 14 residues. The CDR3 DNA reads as TGTGCCAGCAGCCCACTAGGAGGGGGGGAGACCCAGTACTTC. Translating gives CASSPLGGGETQYF.

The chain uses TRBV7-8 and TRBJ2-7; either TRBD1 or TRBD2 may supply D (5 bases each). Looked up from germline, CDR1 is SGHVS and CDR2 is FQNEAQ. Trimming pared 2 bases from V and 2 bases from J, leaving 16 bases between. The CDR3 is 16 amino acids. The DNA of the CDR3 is TGTGCCAGCAGCTTATCTACCGGGACCTCAGCCTACGAGCAGTACTTC. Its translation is CASSLSTGTSAYEQYF.

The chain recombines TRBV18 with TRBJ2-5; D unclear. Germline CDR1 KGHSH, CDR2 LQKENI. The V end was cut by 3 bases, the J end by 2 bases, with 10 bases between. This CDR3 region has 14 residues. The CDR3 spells CASSPSNGQETQYF. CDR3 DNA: TGTGCCAGCTCACCCAGTAACGGTCAAGAGACCCAGTACTTC.

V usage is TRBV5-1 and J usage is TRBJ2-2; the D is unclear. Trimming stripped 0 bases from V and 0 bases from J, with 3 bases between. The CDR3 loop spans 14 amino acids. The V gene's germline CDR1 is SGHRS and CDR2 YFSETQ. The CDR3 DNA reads TGCGCCAGCAGCTTGGGCTCGAACACCGGGGAGCTGTTTTTT. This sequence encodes CASSLGSNTGELFF.

CDR3 amino acids: CASSTTGRTNEKLFF. CDR3 DNA sequence: TGCGCCAGCAGCACGACAGGGAGAACTAATGAAAAACTGTTTTTT. The rearrangement uses TRBV4-1 and TRBJ1-4, with 7 bases lining up with TRBD1. This CDR3 has 15 amino acids. From germline, CDR1 is MGHRA and CDR2 YSYEKL. V trimming: 5 bases; J trimming: 1 base; junction bases outside the gene matches: 4.

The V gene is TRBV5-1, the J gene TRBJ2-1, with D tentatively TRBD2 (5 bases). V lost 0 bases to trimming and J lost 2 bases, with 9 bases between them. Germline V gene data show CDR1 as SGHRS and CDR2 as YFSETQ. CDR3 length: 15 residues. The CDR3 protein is CASSLGSGTYNEQFF. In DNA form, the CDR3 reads TGCGCCAGCAGCTTGGGCTCCGGGACCTACAATGAGCAGTTCTTC. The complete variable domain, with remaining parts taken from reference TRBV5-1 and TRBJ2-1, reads KAGVTQTPRYLIKTRGQQVTLSCSPISGHRSVSWYQQTPGQGLQFLFEYFSETQRNKGNFPGRFSGRQFSNSRSEMNVSTLELGDSALYLCASSLGSGTYNEQFFGPGTRLTVL.

CDR3 coding DNA: TGTGCCAGCAGCTCGCGCCGGGACTACTACTACAATGAGCAGTTCTTC. Encoded protein: CASSSRRDYYYNEQFF. The chain links TRBV21-1 to TRBJ2-1; TRBD2, the table's D call, was not compared with the DNA. TRBV21-1 is recorded as a pseudogene. CDR3 length: 16 amino acids.